Sequencing of this T cell receptor (beta chain) was carried out in a study of metastatic and nonmetastatic thyroid tumors. Study-level information: Comparison of repertoires was carried out across blood and tumor or nodule tissue from malignant and benign thyroid patients.

The entire patient cohort was treatment-naive prior to thyroid surgery. With 3 bases clipped from V and 9 bases from J, the junction kept 11 bases outside the gene matches. The CDR3 spans 15 residues. Germline assignment: CDR1 DFQATT and CDR2 SNEGSKA (reference sequence). With respect to this clone: Its antigen is undetermined.

Study-wide results and limits: Patients with malignant thyroid tumors reportedly had significantly higher TCR beta diversity than those with benign nodules, in blood and tumor.

Authors' processing steps: A papillary thyroid cancer distant-metastasis classifier was built from CDR3 differences across clinicopathological groups. TCRdb called clones again from the PCR reads with MiXCR. TCRdb, rather than the study authors, made the V and J calls. This sample has about 30,000 clones, with around 22% found just once. This TCR was sampled from a female donor with papillary thyroid cancer or a benign thyroid nodule (not recorded which). Some clones in this sample may be carry-over from other donors' samples. This chain connects TRBV20-1 to TRBJ2-1; TRBD2 aligns across 10 bases. The sample comprised blood. As DNA, the CDR3 is TGCAGTGCTAGGGGGGGACTAGCGTGGGAGAGTGAGCAGTTCTTC. Residues: CSARGGLAWESEQFF.